The 4 T cell receptor beta chains presented below share a single source sample, sequenced in a study of blood T cell repertoires in COVID-19. The data were produced by immunoSEQ multiplex PCR, yet TCRdb's version contains in-frame clones alone and is incomplete. The sample shows about 220,000 clones, around 84% of them seen only once. The sample comprised peripheral blood. These receptors all stem from a young man with active or convalescent COVID-19.

The chain combines TRBV27 with TRBJ2-3; TRBD1 aligns across 7 bases. There are 17 residues in the CDR3. The germline CDR1 and CDR2 sequences are MNHEY and SMNVEV (reference sequence). Trimming took 4 bases from V and 6 from J; bases not matched to a gene: 16. This CDR3 is CASSSPRDRAQGDTQYF. Here the CDR3 DNA reads TGTGCCAGCAGTTCTCCTCGTGACAGGGCTCAAGGCGATACGCAGTATTTT.

This rearrangement joins TRBV27 to TRBJ1-3; the D gene is possibly TRBD1 (5 bases). V was trimmed by 6 bases and J by 8 bases, leaving 17 bases between them. CDR1 is MNHEY and CDR2 is SMNVEV in the germline V gene (reference sequence). CDR3 length: 14 amino acids. The CDR3 DNA follows: TGTGCCAGCAGCTCGGGGGGATTGCCGTACACCATATATTTT. It translates to CASSSGGLPYTIYF.

This clone was picked up one time. The chain is built from TRBV24-1 and TRBJ2-2; 11 bases are shared with TRBD1. CDR3 length: 17 amino acids. The V and J ends lost 1 base and 6 bases, in that order; junction bases with no gene match: 6. Germline CDR1 KGHDR, CDR2 SFDVKD. Here the CDR3 reads CATSDFPRTGGPGELFF. The CDR3 DNA reads as TGTGCCACCAGTGATTTCCCCCGGACAGGGGGCCCCGGGGAGCTGTTTTTT.

The V and J genes are TRBV6-5 and TRBJ1-1; D uncertain. The CDR3 totals 15 residues. CDR1 and CDR2 (germline): MNHEY, SVGAGI. The ends were cut back, 6 bases at V and 6 bases at J, with 20 bases in the middle. The CDR3 sequence is CASRFAAGLLAEAFF. DNA for the CDR3: TGTGCCAGCAGGTTTGCGGCAGGACTGCTAGCTGAAGCTTTCTTT.